Following are 21 T cell receptor beta chains from one sample sequenced in a study of blood T cell repertoires in COVID-19. Profiling relied on immunoSEQ multiplex PCR, and the TCRdb table lists in-frame clones only, not all of them. The table has about 210,000 clones, 82% seen once. The specimen was peripheral blood. The receptor set was obtained from a woman between 40 and 55 years old with acute or convalescent COVID-19.

This chain links TRBV19 with TRBJ2-7; 11 bases match TRBD1. Trimming removed 5 bases from V and 0 bases from J; junction bases left unmatched: 3. Germline V gene lookup returns CDR1 LNHDA and CDR2 SQIVND (reference sequence). CDR3 size: 15 residues. The CDR3 protein is CASSPGTGGSYEQYF. CDR3 sequence (DNA): TGTGCCAGTAGTCCAGGGACAGGGGGCTCCTACGAGCAGTACTTC.

This chain joins TRBV23-1 and TRBJ1-1; D may be TRBD1 (5 bases). TRBV23-1 is sorted into the ORF group, with uncertain function. This CDR3 region has 15 residues. Trimming took off 0 bases at V and 4 bases at J, with 12 bases between the two ends. The CDR3 here is CASSQSPGGGTEAFF. The DNA of the CDR3 is TGCGCCAGCAGTCAATCACCCGGGGGGGGCACTGAAGCTTTCTTT.

The chain is built from TRBV5-4 and TRBJ1-2; TRBD1 matches 8 bases. The CDR3 length is 15 residues. V lost 4 bases, J lost 8 bases, and 13 bases stayed unmatched. The germline CDR1 and CDR2 sequences are SGHNT and YYREEE (reference sequence). The CDR3: CASSHSPTGVGGYTF. The DNA for the CDR3 is TGTGCCAGCAGCCATTCCCCGACAGGGGTCGGCGGCTACACCTTC. Filled out from reference TRBV5-4 and TRBJ1-2, the complete variable domain reads ETGVTQSPTHLIKTRGQQVTLRCSSQSGHNTVSWYQQALGQGPQFIFQYYREEENGRGNFPPRFSGLQFPNYSSELNVNALELDDSALYLCASSHSPTGVGGYTFGSGTRLTVV.

This rearrangement joins TRBV6-4 to TRBJ2-2; the match to TRBD2 covers 8 bases. Unmatched junction bases numbered 9, after V lost 5 bases and J lost 4 bases. Germline assignment: CDR1 MRHNA and CDR2 SNTAGT. The CDR3 consists of 16 residues. CDR3 bases: TGTGCCAGCAGTCGGACCGGGGGGGCCGGCACCGGGGAGCTGTTTTTT. It is translated as CASSRTGGAGTGELFF.

This chain links TRBV3-1 (or the pseudogene TRBV3-2) with TRBJ1-2, with TRBD1 matching 7 bases. CDR3 size: 17 residues. From germline, CDR1 is LGHDT and CDR2 YNNKEL (reference sequence). The V and J ends lost 0 bases and 4 bases, in that order; junction bases with no gene match: 11. The CDR3 DNA reads TGTGCCAGCAGCCAAGAGAGGGGACAGCCTTTGTCCTATGGCTACACCTTC. It yields the protein CASSQERGQPLSYGYTF.

This clone is a singleton in its sample. The genes are TRBV29-1 and TRBJ1-1; D is possibly TRBD1 (5 bases). Trimming took 8 bases from V and 0 from J, leaving 22 bases between them. The CDR3 loop spans 16 amino acids. Germline values: CDR1 SQVTM, CDR2 ANQGSEA. The CDR3 coding sequence is TGCAGCATACCGGGCCTGGGACTTCTAATGAACACTGAAGCTTTCTTT. The encoded protein is CSIPGLGLLMNTEAFF.

The chain couples TRBV20-1 to TRBJ2-7, with 7 bases that match TRBD1. Losses at the gene ends were 3 bases for V and 3 bases for J; bases not matched to a gene: 2. Looked up from germline, CDR1 is DFQATT and CDR2 is SNEGSKA (reference sequence). The CDR3 loop spans 12 amino acids. CDR3 region: CSASQGDYEQYF. As DNA, the CDR3 is TGCAGTGCTAGTCAGGGGGACTACGAGCAGTACTTC.

This clone was picked up one time. The chain employs TRBV15 and TRBJ1-2; 7 bases align to TRBD1. The CDR3 loop spans 17 amino acids. CDR1 and CDR2 from the germline V gene are LNHNV and YYDKDF (reference sequence). The trim removed 1 base at V and 7 bases at J, leaving 15 bases unmatched. The CDR3 bases are TGTGCCACCAGCAGAGGTTCCTATGACGACAGGGCTGGTGGCTACACCTTC. As protein: CATSRGSYDDRAGGYTF.

The J gene is TRBJ2-1, the V gene TRBV4-1, with 8 bases that match TRBD2. This CDR3 comprises 19 residues. Germline CDR1 is MGHRA and CDR2 is YSYEKL. The V segment lost 0 bases and the J segment 4 bases; nucleotides outside the gene matches: 14. The DNA for the CDR3 is TGCGCCAGCAGCCAAGATCCCGCGAAAGCGGGAGAATGGTACAATGAGCAGTTCTTC. Translating gives CASSQDPAKAGEWYNEQFF.

CDR3 sequence (DNA): TGTGCCAGCAGTCCATGGGGGCAGGGCTATGGCTACACCTTC. Its protein product is CASSPWGQGYGYTF. This chain connects TRBV2 to TRBJ1-2; the D gene is possibly TRBD1 (6 bases). V was cut by 5 bases and J by 4 bases, with 14 bases left in between. Germline loops: CDR1 SNHLY, CDR2 FYNNEI. CDR3 length equals 14 residues.

This clone came up once. The chain employs TRBV7-2 and TRBJ1-2; no definite D call. Looked up from germline, CDR1 is SGHTA and CDR2 is FQGNSA. V was cut by 1 base and J by 5 bases, with 8 bases left in between. The CDR3 runs to 13 residues. The CDR3 loop is CASSLGSEYGYTF. CDR3 nucleotides: TGTGCCAGCAGCTTAGGTTCCGAGTATGGCTACACCTTC.

This clone was seen only a few times. This sample includes further DNA sequences coding for the same CDR3. The genes are TRBV5-1 and TRBJ2-3; D not resolved. Germline V CDR1 and CDR2: SGHRS, YFSETQ. The ends were cut back, 0 bases at V and 6 bases at J, with 5 bases in the middle. The CDR3 spans 12 residues. CDR3 protein: CASSLAQDTQYF. The CDR3 coding sequence is TGCGCCAGCAGCTTGGCCCAGGATACGCAGTATTTT.

This sequence joins TRBV27 and TRBJ2-1; no clear D. Trimming shortened V by 0 bases and J by 8 bases, and 8 bases separated the two germline ends. The CDR3 length is 13 residues. CDR1 is MNHEY and CDR2 is SMNVEV in the germline V gene (reference sequence). CDR3 residues: CASSLSLSDEQFF. The CDR3, as DNA: TGTGCCAGCAGTTTATCCCTTTCGGATGAGCAGTTCTTC.

CDR3 amino acids: CASSLGGNLGNTIYF. In nucleotides, the CDR3 is TGTGCCAGCAGCTTAGGAGGGAATCTCGGAAACACCATATATTTT. The chain has TRBV11-2 and TRBJ1-3; D is undetermined. Trimming left V 1 base short and J 4 bases short, with 11 bases between. Per germline, CDR1 SGHAT and CDR2 FQNNGV. This CDR3 contains 15 residues.

The chain links TRBV11-3 to TRBJ2-1; the match to TRBD2 covers 9 bases. Germline CDR1 and CDR2: SGHNT and YENEEA. The CDR3 sequence is 16 residues long. The trim removed 5 bases at V and 5 bases at J, leaving 10 bases unmatched. CDR3 amino acids: CASSPRAGGTNNEQFF. The CDR3 DNA reads TGTGCCAGCAGCCCCCGAGCGGGAGGAACCAACAATGAGCAGTTCTTC.

This clone came up many times. J is TRBJ2-1 and V is TRBV9; 9 bases are shared with TRBD1. V shed 1 base and J 9 bases; nucleotides not matched to a gene: 8. The length of the CDR3 is 15 residues. CDR1 and CDR2 from the germline V gene are SGDLS and YYNGEE. The CDR3 DNA sequence: TGTGCCAGCAGCGTATCGGGACAGGGTGAGATTGAGCAGTTCTTC. Protein sequence: CASSVSGQGEIEQFF.

This chain connects TRBV7-3 to TRBJ2-2, with 10 bases matching TRBD2. The J segment lost 3 bases and the V segment lost 4 bases, leaving 11 bases of the junction unmatched. The CDR3 has 18 residues. Germline assignment: CDR1 SGHTA and CDR2 FQGTGA. The chain's CDR3 is CASSSRASGGAHTGELFF. The CDR3 coding sequence is TGTGCCAGCAGCTCCAGGGCAAGCGGGGGGGCCCACACCGGGGAGCTGTTTTTT.

V gene TRBV14 combines with J gene TRBJ2-1; 9 nucleotides match TRBD2. Per germline, CDR1 SGHDN and CDR2 FVKESK. V shed 3 bases, J shed 13 bases, and the junction held 13 bases outside the gene matches. This CDR3 contains 15 residues. The CDR3 coding sequence is TGTGCCAGCAGCCAGATGACTAGCGGAATCCTGGAACAGTTCTTC. Its translation: CASSQMTSGILEQFF.

This chain connects TRBV15 to TRBJ2-7, with 7 bases identical to TRBD2. The CDR3 length is 15 residues. The ends lost 0 bases at V and 3 bases at J; junction bases unmatched: 5. From germline, CDR1 is LNHNV and CDR2 YYDKDF (reference sequence). The CDR3 DNA is TGTGCCACCAGCAGAGATGGAACTAGCGTCTACGAGCAGTACTTC. It codes for CATSRDGTSVYEQYF.

The chain carries TRBV9 and TRBJ2-3, with 9 bases fitting TRBD2. Germline-derived CDR1 and CDR2 are SGDLS and YYNGEE. J gave up 2 bases and V 3 bases, and 4 bases lay outside the gene matches. The CDR3 has 15 amino acids. The CDR3 DNA is TGTGCCAGCAGCGAATGGACTAGCGACACAGATACGCAGTATTTT. Its protein is CASSEWTSDTDTQYF.

This chain uses TRBV7-2 with TRBJ2-7; D uncertain. CDR1 is SGHTA and CDR2 is FQGNSA in the germline V gene. CDR3 length: 14 residues. Trimming left V 2 bases short and J 2 bases short, with 10 bases between. CDR3 sequence (DNA): TGTGCCAGCAGCTTATCTGGCAGGACCTACGAGCAGTACTTC. This sequence encodes CASSLSGRTYEQYF.